Here is one T cell receptor (beta chain) with its context. Its antigen remains unidentified. The beta constant-region primer was an equimolar mix of two oligonucleotides covering TRBC1 and TRBC2. The ligated cDNA underwent four PCR rounds using SP2 and nested alpha and beta constant-region primers. A 12-nucleotide UMI and the SP2 primer were added to the cDNA 3' end by oligonucleotide ligation. TCRdb reprocessed the UMI-ligation and nested PCR reads with MiXCR, giving one entry per CDR3 protein. The sample lists over 80,000 distinct CDR3 sequences; roughly 10% were seen once. Per germline, CDR1 SNHLY and CDR2 FYNNEI. This CDR3 has 17 residues. The trim removed 4 bases at V and 6 bases at J, leaving 12 bases unmatched. The sample belongs to a study of naive and memory T cell subsets. Whole-study results and caveats: There was no ground truth to check naive and memory subset results. Possibly reflecting memory cells re-expressing CD45RA, a few larger clonotypes occurred in naive repertoires, especially CD8.

Material for sequencing was naive CD4+ T cells from blood. The TCR was taken from a human donor in good health. The V gene is TRBV2, the J gene TRBJ2-1; TRBD2 matches at 10 bases. CDR3 DNA: TGTGCCAGCAGTGTTAGTAGCGGGGGGCCGATTTCCAATGAGCAGTTCTTC. Protein sequence: CASSVSSGGPISNEQFF.